This TCR beta chain was obtained from a study of blood T cell repertoires in COVID-19. The table came from immunoSEQ multiplex PCR; TCRdb's copy has only in-frame clones and leaves some out. This sample has hundreds of thousands of clones, with 87% found just once. Trimming shortened V by 1 base and J by 12 bases, and 16 bases separated the two germline ends. Germline V gene data show CDR1 as LGHDT and CDR2 as YNNKEL (reference sequence). There are 13 residues in the CDR3. The sequence derives from a young woman who had recovered from COVID-19. Sequencing was carried out using PBMCs or T cells enriched from blood (not recorded which). The chain joins TRBV3-1 (or the pseudogene TRBV3-2) to TRBJ2-7; D might be TRBD2 (5 bases). Here the CDR3 reads CASSQVGLHPRYF. CDR3 nucleotide sequence: TGTGCCAGCAGCCAAGTAGGACTCCATCCTAGGTACTTC.